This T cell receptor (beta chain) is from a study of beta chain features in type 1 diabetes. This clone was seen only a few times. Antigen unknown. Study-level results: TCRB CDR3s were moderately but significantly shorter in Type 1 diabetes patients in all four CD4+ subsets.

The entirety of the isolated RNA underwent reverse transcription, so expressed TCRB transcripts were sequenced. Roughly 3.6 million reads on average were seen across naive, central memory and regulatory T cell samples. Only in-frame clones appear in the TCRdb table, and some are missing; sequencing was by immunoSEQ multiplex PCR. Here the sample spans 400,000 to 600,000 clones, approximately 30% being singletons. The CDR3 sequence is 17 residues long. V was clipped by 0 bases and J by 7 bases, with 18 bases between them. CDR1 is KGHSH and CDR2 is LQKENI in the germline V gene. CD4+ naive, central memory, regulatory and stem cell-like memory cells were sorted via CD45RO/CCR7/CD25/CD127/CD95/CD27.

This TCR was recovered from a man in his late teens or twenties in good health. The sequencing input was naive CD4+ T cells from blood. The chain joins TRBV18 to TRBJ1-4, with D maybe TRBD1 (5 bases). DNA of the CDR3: TGTGCCAGCTCACCACCTGCGTTTGGGGCTTCAGGTGAAAAACTGTTTTTT. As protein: CASSPPAFGASGEKLFF.